This T cell receptor beta chain was retrieved from a study of Ad26.COV2.S vaccination and SARS-CoV-2 variants. Overall study: Donor got 5x10^10 or 1x10^11 viral particles of Ad26.COV2.S. Study-wide points: Overall T cell responses may have been underestimated by the analyses of TCR breadth and depth. Reportedly, after vaccination the spike-specific CD8+ and CD4+ T cell responses displayed substantial breadth.

With regard to this clone: What it recognizes is unknown.

Data came from immunoSEQ multiplex PCR; TCRdb stores just in-frame clones and leaves some out. In the table there are roughly 350,000 clones, less than 90% of which are singletons. The treatment denotes: roughly 19 received Ad26.COV2.S at low or high dose, single or two shots; a few received placebo; per-sample allocation not given. Sampling was performed 63 days after the first vaccine or placebo injection. A Boston adult aged 18-55 years was the donor. Germline CDR1 MNHEY, CDR2 SVGEGT. The CDR3 covers 14 residues. Trimming removed 2 bases at V and 3 bases at J, with 11 bases between. The sequencing here drew on peripheral blood, taken in a trial of Ad26.COV2.S vaccine versus placebo. This sequence joins TRBV6-2 or TRBV6-3 and TRBJ2-7; possible D gene TRBD1, 5 bases. The sequence was obtained from a person between 18 and 65 years old who received the Ad26.COV2.S COVID-19 vaccine or a placebo. CDR3: CASSYRGSGYEQYF. CDR3 bases: TGTGCCAGCAGTTACAGGGGCTCAGGCTACGAGCAGTACTTC.